The 8 T cell receptor beta chains below all came from one sample that was sequenced in a study of breast tumors, draining lymph nodes, adjacent tissues. TCRdb analysed the multiplex PCR reads with MiXCR anew, one entry per CDR3 protein. The sample lists hundreds of thousands of distinct CDR3 sequences; 32% were seen once. Breast cancer patients provided tissue from their axillary draining lymph nodes. The sample comprised axillary lymph node tissue. These receptor sequences come from a female donor with breast cancer. Some clones in this sample may be carry-over from other donors' samples.

Comments on this clonotype: A much bigger clone sits one base away, suggesting this may be a read error. The V and J genes are TRBV28 and TRBJ2-7; D is unresolved. Germline V gene lookup returns CDR1 MDHEN and CDR2 SYDVKM. The CDR3 consists of 12 residues. CDR3 in amino acids: CASSLVVRERYF. As DNA, the CDR3 is TGTGCCAGCAGTTTAGTAGTTCGCGAGCGGTACTTC.

The V call is TRBV18, the J call TRBJ2-1; TRBD1 matches at 8 bases. The CDR3 has 14 residues. Trimming took 4 bases from V and 7 from J; bases not matched to a gene: 6. Germline V gene data show CDR1 as KGHSH and CDR2 as LQKENI. The CDR3 sequence is CASSLQGAANEQFF. CDR3 nucleotides: TGTGCCAGCTCACTCCAGGGGGCGGCGAATGAGCAGTTCTTC. Variable domain in full (rest from reference TRBV18 and TRBJ2-1): NAGVMQNPRHLVRRRGQEARLRCSPMKGHSHVYWYRQLPEEGLKFMVYLQKENIIDESGMPKERFSAEFPKEGPSILRIQQVVRGDSAAYFCASSLQGAANEQFFGPGTRLTVL.

This clonotype was seen at least ten times. The V gene is TRBV20-1, the J gene TRBJ2-5; a weak D match, TRBD1 (6 bases). This CDR3 has 12 residues. Deletions cut 1 base from V and 5 bases from J, with 8 bases between. The germline gives CDR1 DFQATT, CDR2 SNEGSKA (reference sequence). The CDR3 is CSARVTGETQYF. Written as DNA, the CDR3 is TGCAGTGCTAGAGTCACAGGGGAGACCCAGTACTTC.

The table lists this clonotype with many counts. The V and J genes are TRBV20-1 and TRBJ2-5; the D gene is possibly TRBD1 (6 bases). CDR3 length: 11 residues. Germline lookup yields CDR1 DFQATT and CDR2 SNEGSKA (reference sequence). The V end lost 7 bases, the J end lost 5 bases, and 11 bases lay between the germline ends. The CDR3 bases are TGCAGTGTGGACAGACAGGAGACCCAGTACTTC. Residues: CSVDRQETQYF.

Many counts were recorded for this clonotype. This chain connects TRBV7-9 to TRBJ2-1; perhaps D is TRBD1 or TRBD2 (5 bases each). Trimming shortened V by 3 bases and J by 0 bases, and 21 bases separated the two germline ends. Germline V lookup: CDR1 SEHNR, CDR2 FQNEAQ (reference sequence). This CDR3 comprises 19 residues. The CDR3 sequence: CASSFMTGPLIGSYNEQFF. The CDR3 nucleotides read TGTGCCAGCAGCTTTATGACGGGACCCCTGATAGGCTCCTACAATGAGCAGTTCTTC.

This clonotype was seen many times. The rearrangement joins TRBV9 to TRBJ1-1; no reliable D call. Trimming stripped 4 bases from V and 5 bases from J, with 18 bases between. Per germline, CDR1 SGDLS and CDR2 YYNGEE. The CDR3 runs to 15 residues. As DNA, the CDR3 is TGTGCCAGCAGCCCCCACCGAGGTTTCGGAACTGAAGCTTTCTTT. Encoded protein: CASSPHRGFGTEAFF.

Ten or more counts support this clonotype. This chain uses TRBV20-1 with TRBJ2-5; 8 bases map to TRBD2. Germline V gene lookup returns CDR1 DFQATT and CDR2 SNEGSKA (reference sequence). The V segment lost 0 bases and the J segment 3 bases; nucleotides outside the gene matches: 6. This CDR3 comprises 15 residues. The CDR3 region is CSARDPAGVEETQYF. The CDR3 DNA reads TGCAGTGCTAGAGATCCAGCGGGAGTGGAAGAGACCCAGTACTTC.

V is TRBV5-5 and J is TRBJ2-3; 10 bases fit TRBD1. The CDR3 runs 17 residues. V shed 1 base, J shed 6 bases, and the junction held 11 bases outside the gene matches. Looked up from germline, CDR1 is SGHKS and CDR2 is YYEKEE (reference sequence). CDR3 in DNA: TGTGCCAGCAGCTTGATGGACAGGGGGAGGGCAGGGGATACGCAGTATTTT. Its translation: CASSLMDRGRAGDTQYF. The variable domain in full, completed from reference TRBV5-5 and TRBJ2-3, reads DAGVTQSPTHLIKTRGQQVTLRCSPISGHKSVSWYQQVLGQGPQFIFQYYEKEERGRGNFPDRFSARQFPNYSSELNVNALLLGDSALYLCASSLMDRGRAGDTQYFGPGTRLTVL.